These 27 T cell receptor beta chains originate from one sample sequenced in a study of T cells in Graves' hyperthyroidism and ophthalmopathy. Researchers took RNA transcripts and amplified the TCR beta CDR3 regions from them. Using the HTBI primer set, a first-round RT-PCR was run on the TCR CDR3. MiXCR, applied by TCRdb to the multiplex PCR reads, yields one record per CDR3 protein. The sample lists about 400,000 distinct CDR3 sequences, approximately 15% occurring once. Material: blood. These receptors all come from a woman under 40 with Graves' hyperthyroidism.

This clonotype has a count of ten or more. V and J are TRBV7-2 and TRBJ2-2, with 7 bases identical to TRBD2. V lost 3 bases and J lost 3; bases outside the gene matches: 10. This CDR3 has 17 amino acids. Per the germline V gene, CDR1 is SGHTA and CDR2 is FQGNSA. The chain's CDR3 is CASSFGPGTNYTGELFF. The CDR3 DNA reads as TGTGCCAGCAGCTTCGGCCCCGGGACTAACTACACCGGGGAGCTGTTTTTT.

This clonotype showed up many times. The CDR3 sequence is CASSSPRARGETQYF. The DNA for the CDR3 is TGTGCCAGCAGTTCTCCTCGGGCCCGAGGAGAGACCCAGTACTTC. This rearrangement joins TRBV28 to TRBJ2-5; D not resolved. Germline V gives CDR1 MDHEN, CDR2 SYDVKM. V shed 4 bases and J shed 4 bases, with 16 bases lying between them. The CDR3 totals 15 residues.

This clonotype was detected ten times or more. The chain links TRBV5-5 to TRBJ1-2, with TRBD1 matching 7 bases. CDR1 and CDR2 (germline): SGHKS, YYEKEE (reference sequence). This CDR3 region has 15 residues. Losses at the gene ends were 3 bases for V and 4 bases for J; bases not matched to a gene: 9. The CDR3 here is CASSYRQGITYGYTF. The CDR3 DNA sequence: TGTGCCAGCAGCTACAGACAGGGTATTACCTATGGCTACACCTTC.

At least ten counts were recorded for this clonotype. The chain employs TRBV10-3 and TRBJ2-5, with a weak D call TRBD1 (5 bases). The CDR3 loop spans 15 amino acids. Germline CDR1 and CDR2: ENHRY and SYGVKD. The V end lost 6 bases, the J end lost 2 bases, and 16 bases lay between the germline ends. CDR3 region: CAIRADTKAQETQYF. CDR3 bases: TGTGCCATCAGGGCGGACACGAAAGCGCAAGAGACCCAGTACTTC.

This clonotype was detected many times. The genes are TRBV15 and TRBJ2-7; TRBD2 agrees at 7 bases. The CDR3 extends over 15 amino acids. The V and J ends lost 1 base and 6 bases, in that order; junction bases with no gene match: 9. The germline CDR1 and CDR2 sequences are LNHNV and YYDKDF (reference sequence). The CDR3 region has the DNA TGTGCCACCAGCAGAGTCGAGGGAGGGCCCGGCGAGCAGTACTTC. This encodes CATSRVEGGPGEQYF. Drawing the rest from reference TRBV15 and TRBJ2-7, the complete variable domain is DAMVIQNPRYQVTQFGKPVTLSCSQTLNHNVMYWYQQKSSQAPKLLFHYYDKDFNNEADTPDNFQSRRPNTSFCFLDIRSPGLGDTAMYLCATSRVEGGPGEQYFGPGTRLTVT.

This clonotype was found many times. CDR3: CASSQSTGHTYEQYF. As DNA, the CDR3 is TGTGCCAGCAGCCAGTCCACAGGGCACACCTACGAGCAGTACTTC. The chain carries TRBV7-2 and TRBJ2-7; the D gene is possibly TRBD1 (6 bases). This CDR3 has 15 amino acids. Looked up from germline, CDR1 is SGHTA and CDR2 is FQGNSA. The germline V and J ends were trimmed by 5 bases and 2 bases, with 16 bases remaining between them.

This clonotype was picked up a small number of times. This sequence joins TRBV10-3 and TRBJ2-3, with unresolved D. Per germline, CDR1 ENHRY and CDR2 SYGVKD. V was pared by 7 bases and J by 5 bases, with 4 bases between. The length of the CDR3 is 10 residues. The CDR3 reads CAITGDTQYF. CDR3 sequence (DNA): TGTGCCATCACAGGAGATACGCAGTATTTT.

This clonotype occurred many times. CDR3 nucleotides: TGCGCCAGCAGCTCGCAGACAGGGGCCACTGAAGCTTTCTTT. Translation: CASSSQTGATEAFF. The V gene is TRBV5-1, the J gene TRBJ1-1; 8 nucleotides match TRBD1. Germline-derived CDR1 and CDR2 are SGHRS and YFSETQ. The CDR3 covers 14 residues. Unmatched junction bases numbered 5, after V lost 3 bases and J lost 4 bases. Together with reference TRBV5-1 and TRBJ1-1, the CDR3 gives the full variable domain: KAGVTQTPRYLIKTRGQQVTLSCSPISGHRSVSWYQQTPGQGLQFLFEYFSETQRNKGNFPGRFSGRQFSNSRSEMNVSTLELGDSALYLCASSSQTGATEAFFGQGTRLTVV.

The V and J genes are TRBV19 and TRBJ2-1; 12 nucleotides match TRBD2. Germline trimming cut 6 bases from V and 2 bases from J; bases unmatched to any gene: 2. This CDR3 spans 15 amino acids. Germline loops: CDR1 LNHDA, CDR2 SQIVND (reference sequence). The CDR3 here is CASSRLAGAYNEQFF. The CDR3 bases are TGTGCCAGTAGCAGACTAGCGGGGGCCTACAATGAGCAGTTCTTC.

This clonotype was seen more than once but under ten times. CDR3 loop: CAWSLGLRTGELFF. CDR3 bases: TGTGCCTGGAGTCTTGGACTCCGCACCGGGGAGCTGTTTTTT. This chain connects TRBV30 to TRBJ2-2; TRBD2 might be the D (5 bases). Germline CDR1 reads GTSNPN; CDR2 reads SVGIG (reference sequence). The CDR3 has 14 residues. Trimming cost V 2 bases and J 4 bases, with 11 bases left between them.

This clonotype has a handful of counts. The rearrangement uses TRBV7-9 and TRBJ1-6; D is unclear. CDR3 length: 14 amino acids. Between the trimmed V and J ends, which lost 3 bases and 6 bases, there was a span of 9 bases. Germline V gene data show CDR1 as SEHNR and CDR2 as FQNEAQ (reference sequence). This CDR3 is CASSFVRSNSPLHF. CDR3 bases: TGTGCCAGCAGCTTTGTACGGAGTAATTCACCCCTCCACTTT.

This clonotype occurred a few times. The chain recombines TRBV27 with TRBJ2-7; D may be TRBD1 or TRBD2 (6 bases each). Germline CDR1 is MNHEY and CDR2 is SMNVEV (reference sequence). The V end lost 1 base, the J end lost 2 bases, and 12 bases lay between the germline ends. The CDR3 covers 15 residues. The CDR3 spells CASSLYRGPPYEQYF. The CDR3 coding sequence is TGTGCCAGCAGTTTATACCGGGGGCCACCCTACGAGCAGTACTTC.

The V and J genes are TRBV20-1 and TRBJ2-7, with 8 bases aligning to TRBD1. Germline CDR1 is DFQATT and CDR2 is SNEGSKA (reference sequence). This CDR3 spans 15 amino acids. V shed 3 bases, J shed 4 bases, and the junction held 11 bases outside the gene matches. This CDR3 reads CSASAGQGKMYEQYF. CDR3 nucleotides: TGCAGTGCTAGTGCCGGACAGGGCAAAATGTACGAGCAGTACTTC.

In this sample, this clonotype turned up a few times. This chain connects TRBV10-3 to TRBJ2-1, with D perhaps being TRBD1 or TRBD2 (5 bases each). The CDR3 loop spans 16 amino acids. Germline assignment: CDR1 ENHRY and CDR2 SYGVKD. The germline V and J ends were trimmed by 0 bases and 8 bases, with 17 bases remaining between them. CDR3: CAISESGARGYDEQFF. Here the CDR3 DNA reads TGTGCCATCAGTGAGTCTGGGGCGCGCGGGTACGATGAGCAGTTCTTC.

This chain uses TRBV28 with TRBJ1-3; D might be TRBD1 (5 bases). Germline lookup yields CDR1 MDHEN and CDR2 SYDVKM. The CDR3 contains 15 residues. Trimming took off 6 bases at V and 2 bases at J, with 14 bases between the two ends. DNA of the CDR3: TGTGCCAGCAGCCAGAGGGGACTCCCTGGAAACACCATATATTTT. This translates into CASSQRGLPGNTIYF.

Many counts were recorded for this clonotype. This chain links TRBV28 with TRBJ1-2; 7 bases are a match to TRBD1. The germline gives CDR1 MDHEN, CDR2 SYDVKM. CDR3 length equals 16 residues. J gave up 2 bases and V 2 bases, and 8 bases lay outside the gene matches. The CDR3 sequence: CASSLPPGQQNYGYTF. The CDR3 DNA follows: TGTGCCAGCAGTTTACCCCCGGGACAGCAGAACTATGGCTACACCTTC.

On this clonotype itself: The junction shows a germline mismatch at one end, possibly a read error. This chain links TRBV5-1 with TRBJ2-3; D possibly corresponds to TRBD2 (6 bases). CDR3 length: 15 residues. The germline gives CDR1 SGHRS, CDR2 YFSETQ. CDR3: CASSVEWEATDTQYF. As DNA, the CDR3 is TGTGCCAGCAGCGTAGAATGGGAGGCGACAGATACGCAGTATTTT.

This chain uses TRBV19 with TRBJ1-1; 8 bases match TRBD1. CDR1 LNHDA and CDR2 SQIVND come from the germline V gene (reference sequence). V lost 5 bases, J lost 10 bases, and 3 bases stayed unmatched. CDR3 length: 11 residues. The CDR3 DNA reads TGTGCCAGTAGTTCCGGACAGGGAGCTTTCTTT. It encodes CASSSGQGAFF.

The sample holds a few counts of this clonotype. The chain combines TRBV3-1 with TRBJ2-2, with TRBD2 matching 9 bases. Trimming removed 4 bases from V and 4 bases from J; junction bases left unmatched: 7. CDR3 length: 16 amino acids. Germline V gene lookup returns CDR1 LGHDT and CDR2 YNNKEL (reference sequence). CDR3 nucleotides: TGTGCCAGCAGCCGGGAGGCTAGCGGGGTCACCGGGGAGCTGTTTTTT. Protein: CASSREASGVTGELFF.

A word on this clonotype: With a much larger clone just one base away, this may be a read error. The chain uses TRBV9 and TRBJ2-1, with D possibly TRBD2 on 5 matching bases. This CDR3 has 14 residues. Germline V gene lookup returns CDR1 SGDLS and CDR2 YYNGEE. The CDR3 DNA reads as TGTGCCAGCAGCGTGGGAGCGGATCACAATGCGCAGTTCTTC. It translates to CASSVGADHNAQFF.

This clonotype was recorded many times. This rearrangement joins TRBV18 to TRBJ2-3; D gene ambiguous. The CDR3 loop spans 15 amino acids. V shed 4 bases and J shed 6 bases, with 17 bases lying between them. CDR1 is KGHSH, CDR2 LQKENI, per germline. In DNA form, the CDR3 reads TGTGCCAGCTCACGAGGAAACCCCCAGGCGGATACGCAGTATTTT. Protein product: CASSRGNPQADTQYF.

In its sample, this clonotype was seen a few times. The V gene is TRBV27, the J gene TRBJ2-2; 10 bases fit TRBD1. V lost 6 bases to trimming and J lost 7 bases; unmatched junction nucleotides: 8. Looked up from germline, CDR1 is MNHEY and CDR2 is SMNVEV (reference sequence). This CDR3 is built from 15 residues. In DNA, the CDR3 is TGTGCCAGCAGCCCTGACAGGGGGCGTAACGGGGAGCTGTTTTTT. Translating gives CASSPDRGRNGELFF.

The table lists this clonotype with many counts. The rearrangement uses TRBV11-2 and TRBJ1-1, with 10 bases aligning to TRBD1. This CDR3 contains 15 residues. The ends lost 5 bases at V and 6 bases at J; junction bases unmatched: 9. Per germline, CDR1 SGHAT and CDR2 FQNNGV. The DNA for the CDR3 is TGTGCCAGCAGCCCTCTGACAGGGGGCGCTTCTGAAGCTTTCTTT. It yields the protein CASSPLTGGASEAFF. Together with reference TRBV11-2 and TRBJ1-1, the CDR3 gives the full variable domain: EAGVAQSPRYKIIEKRQSVAFWCNPISGHATLYWYQQILGQGPKLLIQFQNNGVVDDSQLPKDRFSAERLKGVDSTLKIQPAKLEDSAVYLCASSPLTGGASEAFFGQGTRLTVV.

This clonotype was observed many times. This chain uses TRBV7-2 with TRBJ1-5, with 7 bases aligning to TRBD1. The CDR3 loop spans 16 amino acids. CDR1 SGHTA and CDR2 FQGNSA come from the germline V gene. The V segment lost 3 bases and the J segment 7 bases; nucleotides outside the gene matches: 12. CDR3 DNA: TGTGCCAGCAGCTTCCGAGACAGGGAGGAAGGCCAGCCCCAGCATTTT. Encoded protein: CASSFRDREEGQPQHF. Full variable domain (outside the CDR3, taken from reference TRBV7-2 and TRBJ1-5): GAGVSQSPSNKVTEKGKDVELRCDPISGHTALYWYRQSLGQGLEFLIYFQGNSAPDKSGLPSDRFSAERTGGSVSTLTIQRTQQEDSAVYLCASSFRDREEGQPQHFGDGTRLSIL.

In this sample, this clonotype turned up once. The rearrangement uses TRBV18 and TRBJ1-6; unclear D gene. Germline CDR1 and CDR2: KGHSH and LQKENI. The germline V and J ends were trimmed by 3 bases and 7 bases, with 7 bases remaining between them. This CDR3 is built from 13 residues. The CDR3 DNA follows: TGTGCCAGCTCACCCGAAGCGAATTCACCCCTCCACTTT. Amino acids: CASSPEANSPLHF. The whole variable domain, remainder taken from reference TRBV18 and TRBJ1-6, is NAGVMQNPRHLVRRRGQEARLRCSPMKGHSHVYWYRQLPEEGLKFMVYLQKENIIDESGMPKERFSAEFPKEGPSILRIQQVVRGDSAAYFCASSPEANSPLHFGNGTRLTVT.

The chain links TRBV30 to TRBJ2-6; D gene uncertain. This CDR3 contains 14 residues. V was clipped by 7 bases and J by 0 bases, with 10 bases between them. Germline CDR1 GTSNPN, CDR2 SVGIG (reference sequence). In DNA, the CDR3 is TGTGCCTATGGTTTTATCTCTGGGGCCAACGTCCTGACTTTC. Amino acid sequence: CAYGFISGANVLTF.

Of note for this clonotype: A much larger clone sits a single nucleotide away, making a read error possible. The rearrangement joins TRBV11-2 to TRBJ1-6, with D uncertain. Trimming cost V 5 bases and J 7 bases, with 12 bases left between them. The germline gives CDR1 SGHAT, CDR2 FQNNGV. This CDR3 contains 14 residues. The CDR3 region is CASSRSWENSPLHF. Written as DNA, the CDR3 is TGTGCCAGCAGCCGGTCGTGGGAGAATTCACCCCTCCACTTT.